What follows are 10 T cell receptor beta chains derived from one specimen sequenced in a study of CD8+ T cells in alopecia areata. Investigators isolated RNA and reverse transcribed it into cDNA to act as the sequencing template. Produced via immunoSEQ multiplex PCR; TCRdb's table is partial and in-frame only. The sample holds 180,000 or so clones, about 66% seen once. Specimen: CD8+ T cells sorted from blood, collected at week 0. These receptors all come from a human donor with alopecia areata.

The V gene is TRBV7-9, the J gene TRBJ2-3; tentatively, D is TRBD2 (6 bases). The CDR3 spans 16 residues. CDR1 and CDR2 (germline): SEHNR, FQNEAQ (reference sequence). Trimming cost V 10 bases and J 2 bases, with 22 bases left between them. CDR3 protein: CATESWRDLLTDTQYF. CDR3 DNA: TGTGCCACAGAGTCATGGAGGGACCTCCTCACAGATACGCAGTATTTT.

The genes are TRBV7-6 and TRBJ1-1; 8 bases are a match to TRBD1. The junction had 6 bases not matched to a gene; V was cut back by 4 bases and J by 5 bases. Germline lookup yields CDR1 SGHVS and CDR2 FNYEAQ. The CDR3 sequence is 14 residues long. The CDR3 is CASSSGGRGTEAFF. The DNA for the CDR3 is TGTGCCAGCAGCTCAGGGGGCAGGGGGACTGAAGCTTTCTTT.

The chain has TRBV10-2 and TRBJ1-1; perhaps TRBD1 as D (6 bases). Germline CDR1 reads WSHSY; CDR2 reads SAAADI. Trimming shortened V by 6 bases and J by 8 bases, and 19 bases separated the two germline ends. The CDR3 loop spans 14 amino acids. CDR3 coding DNA: TGCGCCAGCAGGGAATCAGGGGCTCTGACCGAAGCTTTCTTT. It encodes CASRESGALTEAFF.

This chain connects TRBV15 to TRBJ2-7; TRBD1 aligns across 8 bases. The ends lost 7 bases at V and 3 bases at J; junction bases unmatched: 5. This CDR3 is built from 13 residues. Looked up from germline, CDR1 is LNHNV and CDR2 is YYDKDF (reference sequence). DNA for the CDR3: TGTGCCACCAAACAGGGGGTAGGCTACGAGCAGTACTTC. Translation gives CATKQGVGYEQYF.

The chain links TRBV2 to TRBJ2-7; tentative D call: TRBD2 (5 bases). Trimming took 8 bases from V and 2 from J, leaving 13 bases between them. Germline V CDR1 and CDR2: SNHLY, FYNNEI. This CDR3 has 13 amino acids. DNA for the CDR3: TGTGCCAGCGGACGGAGGAGGCCCTACGAGCAGTACTTC. Translating gives CASGRRRPYEQYF.

This clone was seen a handful of times. The chain combines TRBV4-2 with TRBJ1-6; a possible D gene is TRBD1 (5 bases). CDR1 LGHNA and CDR2 YNFKEQ come from the germline V gene. The V end was cut by 5 bases, the J end by 7 bases, with 12 bases between. The CDR3 loop spans 14 amino acids. The CDR3 bases are TGTGCCAGCAGCTCTTCCGGGGCCAATTCACCCCTCCACTTT. Its protein is CASSSSGANSPLHF.

About this clone itself: A read error may account for a junction end that differs from germline. The chain is built from TRBV29-1 and TRBJ2-1; D gene uncertain. Germline lookup yields CDR1 SQVTM and CDR2 ANQGSEA. The CDR3 is made up of 8 amino acids. The CDR3: CSEERGLF. CDR3 DNA: TGCAGCGAAGAACGTGGGCTCTTC.

The chain joins TRBV6-1 to TRBJ2-7; no firm D call. V was cut by 1 base and J by 1 base, with 11 bases left in between. The CDR3 length is 15 residues. In germline, CDR1 is MNHNS, CDR2 SASEGT. DNA for the CDR3: TGTGCCAGCAGTGAAGTCATCACTATATCCTACGAGCAGTACTTC. Protein: CASSEVITISYEQYF.

In nucleotides, the CDR3 is TGTGCCAGCAGCTTGTTCCTCGCGGATTACGAGCAGTACTTC. Its protein product is CASSLFLADYEQYF. This chain joins TRBV5-6 and TRBJ2-7; D is ambiguous. CDR1 and CDR2 from the germline V gene are SGHDT and YYEEEE. V was cut by 1 base and J by 4 bases, with 12 bases left in between. The CDR3 length is 14 residues.

The chain has TRBV6-5 and TRBJ2-1; 8 nucleotides match TRBD2. With 4 bases clipped from V and 2 bases from J, the junction kept 4 bases outside the gene matches. The CDR3 runs 15 residues. Germline-derived CDR1 and CDR2 are MNHEY and SVGAGI. CDR3 sequence reads: CASSWGGGTYNEQFF. The CDR3 bases are TGTGCCAGCAGTTGGGGCGGGGGGACCTACAATGAGCAGTTCTTC.